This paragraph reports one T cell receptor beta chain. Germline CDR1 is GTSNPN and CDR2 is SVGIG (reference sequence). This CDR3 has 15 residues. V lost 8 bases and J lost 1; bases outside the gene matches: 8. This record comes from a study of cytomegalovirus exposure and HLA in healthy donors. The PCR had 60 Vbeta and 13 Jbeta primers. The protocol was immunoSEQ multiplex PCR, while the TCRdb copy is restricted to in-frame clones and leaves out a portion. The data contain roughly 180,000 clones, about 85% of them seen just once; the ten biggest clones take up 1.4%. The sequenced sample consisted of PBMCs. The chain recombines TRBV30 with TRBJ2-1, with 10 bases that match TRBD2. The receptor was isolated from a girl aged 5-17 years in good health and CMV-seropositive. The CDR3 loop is CAGTLAGVSYNEQFF. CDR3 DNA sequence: TGTGCCGGTACCCTAGCGGGAGTGTCCTACAATGAGCAGTTCTTC.